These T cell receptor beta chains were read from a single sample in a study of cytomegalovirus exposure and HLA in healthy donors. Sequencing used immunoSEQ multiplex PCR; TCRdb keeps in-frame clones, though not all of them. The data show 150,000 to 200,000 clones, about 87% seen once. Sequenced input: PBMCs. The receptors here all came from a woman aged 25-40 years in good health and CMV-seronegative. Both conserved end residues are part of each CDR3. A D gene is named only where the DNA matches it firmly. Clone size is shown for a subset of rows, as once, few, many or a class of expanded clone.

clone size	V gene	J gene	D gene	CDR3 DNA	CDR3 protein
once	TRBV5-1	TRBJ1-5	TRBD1	TGCGCCAGCAGCGCCGGGACAGGTAGCAATCAGCCCCAGCATTTT	CASSAGTGSNQPQHF
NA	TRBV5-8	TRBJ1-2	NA	TGTGCCAGCACCGGAGAGGGCGGCTACACCTTC	CASTGEGGYTF
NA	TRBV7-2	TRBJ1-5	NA	TGTGCCAGCAGCGTCAGGGGCGGAGGCCAGCCCCAGCATTTT	CASSVRGGGQPQHF
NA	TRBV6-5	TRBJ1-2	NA	TGTGCCAGCAGCCGAACAGGGCACTATGGCTACACCTTC	CASSRTGHYGYTF
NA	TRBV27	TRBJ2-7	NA	TGTGCCAGCAGTACGACACCCCTTTACGAGCAGTACTTC	CASSTTPLYEQYF
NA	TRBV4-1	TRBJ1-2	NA	TGCGCCAGCAGCCAACCCCAACAGCCTTATGGCTACACCTTC	CASSQPQQPYGYTF
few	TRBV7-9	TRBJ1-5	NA	TGTGCCAGCAGCGTCCGGGACAACCCCCAGCCCCAGCATTTT	CASSVRDNPQPQHF
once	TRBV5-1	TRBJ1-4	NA	TGCGCCAGCAGCTCCCTAGGAGCAACTAATGAAAAACTGTTTTTT	CASSSLGATNEKLFF
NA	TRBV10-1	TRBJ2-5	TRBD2	TGCGCCAGCACCAAGCGGGGGTTTGAACCCGCTAAAGAGACCCAGTACTTC	CASTKRGFEPAKETQYF
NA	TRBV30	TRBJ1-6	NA	TGTGCCTGGAACGTCGGAGGGGTCTCCTATAATTCACCCCTCCACTTT	CAWNVGGVSYNSPLHF
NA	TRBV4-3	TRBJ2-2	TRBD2	TGCGCCAGCAGCACCATGCCTAGCGGGGGCACCGGGGAGCTGTTTTTT	CASSTMPSGGTGELFF
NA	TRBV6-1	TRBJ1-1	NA	TGTGCCAGCAGTGAAACACCTCCGGGACTGGGGACCCGGAACACTGAAGCTTTCTTT	CASSETPPGLGTRNTEAFF
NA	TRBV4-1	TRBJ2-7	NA	TGCGCCAGCAGCCAAGATAGTCCCTCTTACGAGCAGTACTTC	CASSQDSPSYEQYF
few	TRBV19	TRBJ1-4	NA	TGTGCCAGTAGTCCTCAAGAGGGGGTAGGGGATAAACTGTTTTTT	CASSPQEGVGDKLFF
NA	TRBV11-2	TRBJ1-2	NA	TGTGCCAGCAGCTTAGGGAAGGGACAACGAAACTATGGCTACACCTTC	CASSLGKGQRNYGYTF
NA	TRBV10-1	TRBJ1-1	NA	TGCGCCAGCAGCGGAGGCACTGAAGCTTTCTTT	CASSGGTEAFF
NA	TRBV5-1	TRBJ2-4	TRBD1	TGCGCCAGCAGCTTGGCCTGGACAGGGGCCAAAAACATTCAGTACTTC	CASSLAWTGAKNIQYF
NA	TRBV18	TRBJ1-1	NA	TGTGCCAGCTCGCCTTTAGGTCCGTCAGGGTCGAACACTGAAGCTTTCTTT	CASSPLGPSGSNTEAFF
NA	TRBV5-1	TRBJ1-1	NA	TGCGCCAGCAGCTTGGGACAGATGAACACTGAAGCTTTCTTT	CASSLGQMNTEAFF
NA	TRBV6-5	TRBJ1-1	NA	TGTGCCAGCAGTTACTCGACAGTCGGGGCTTTCTTT	CASSYSTVGAFF
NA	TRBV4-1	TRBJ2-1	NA	TGCGCCAGCAGCCACACCCCGGGCAGGAGGATTAATAATGAGCAGTTCTTC	CASSHTPGRRINNEQFF
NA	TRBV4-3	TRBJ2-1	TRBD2	TGCGCCAGCAGCCATACTAGCGGGGGGCACTCCTACAATGAGCAGTTCTTC	CASSHTSGGHSYNEQFF
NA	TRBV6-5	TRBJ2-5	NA	TGTGCCAGCAGCCAGGGGTACCAAGAGACCCAGTACTTC	CASSQGYQETQYF
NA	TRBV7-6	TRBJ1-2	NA	TGTGCCAGCAGCGATGGGGGGGAGGCTGGCTACACCTTC	CASSDGGEAGYTF
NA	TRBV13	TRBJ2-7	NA	TGTGCCAGCAGCCGACAGGCGAAAGAGCAGTACTTC	CASSRQAKEQYF
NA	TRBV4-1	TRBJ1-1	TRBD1	TGCGCCAGCAGCCAAGAGACAGGGGAGTATGAAGCTTTCTTT	CASSQETGEYEAFF
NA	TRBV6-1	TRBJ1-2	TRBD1	TGTGCCAGCAGTGAAGCAGGGACAGGCTGGTATGGCTACACCTTC	CASSEAGTGWYGYTF
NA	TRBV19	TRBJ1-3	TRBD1	TGTGCCAGTAGTATGGACAGGGGCGGAAACACCATATATTTT	CASSMDRGGNTIYF
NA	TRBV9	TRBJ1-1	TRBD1	TGTGCCAGCAGCGTAGACTGGACAGGGCCTATGACCACTGAAGCTTTCTTT	CASSVDWTGPMTTEAFF
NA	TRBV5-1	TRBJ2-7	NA	TGCGCCAGCAGCTGGGGCACAAACCGGGACGAGCAGTACTTC	CASSWGTNRDEQYF
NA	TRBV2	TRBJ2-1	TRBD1	TGTGCCAGCAGTGAAGTAGGGACAGGGATCGATGAGCAGTTCTTC	CASSEVGTGIDEQFF
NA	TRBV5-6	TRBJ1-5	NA	TGTGCCAGCAGACAAACCCGCGGGGCCCATAGCAATCAGCCCCAGCATTTT	CASRQTRGAHSNQPQHF
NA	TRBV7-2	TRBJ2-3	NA	TGTGCCAGCAGCTCCGATCCTAGCTGGACAGATACGCAGTATTTT	CASSSDPSWTDTQYF
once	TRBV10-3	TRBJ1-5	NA	TGTGCCATCTCTCAGGCCAATCAGCCCCAGCATTTT	CAISQANQPQHF
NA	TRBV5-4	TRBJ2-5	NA	TGTGCCAGCAGCTTGTCGGACAGCCAAGAGACCCAGTACTTC	CASSLSDSQETQYF
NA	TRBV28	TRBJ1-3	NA	TGTGCCAGCAGGCGGTGGCCGGCCGTATCTGGAAACACCATATATTTT	CASRRWPAVSGNTIYF
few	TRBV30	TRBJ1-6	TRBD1	TGTGCCTGGGGGACAGGGGGCTCTAAGAATTCACCCCTCCACTTT	CAWGTGGSKNSPLHF
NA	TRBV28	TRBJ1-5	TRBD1	TGTGCCAGCAGGCCTCCGGGACAGGGGTCCCAGCCCCAGCATTTT	CASRPPGQGSQPQHF
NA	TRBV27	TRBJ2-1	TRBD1	TGTGCCAGCAGTTTACAACAGGGGTTCGGGAATGAGCAGTTCTTC	CASSLQQGFGNEQFF
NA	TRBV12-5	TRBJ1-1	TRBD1	TGTGCTAGTGGTTCGGGACAGGGGGCTGATGAAGCTTTCTTT	CASGSGQGADEAFF
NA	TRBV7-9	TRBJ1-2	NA	TGTGCCAGCAGCTTAGACAGCTATAACTATGGCTACACCTTC	CASSLDSYNYGYTF
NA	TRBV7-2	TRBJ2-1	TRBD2	TGTGCCAGCAGCTCTACTAGCGGGGGGGCCAATGAGCAGTTCTTC	CASSSTSGGANEQFF
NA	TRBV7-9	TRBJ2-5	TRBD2	TGTGCCAGCAGCCGTCGTGGACTAGCGGGGGGGCGGGGAGAGACCCAGTACTTC	CASSRRGLAGGRGETQYF
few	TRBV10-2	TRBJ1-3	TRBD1	TGCGCCAGCAGAGACAGGGCTGCCGGAAACACCATATATTTT	CASRDRAAGNTIYF
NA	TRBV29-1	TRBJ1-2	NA	TGCAGCGTTGACGGGGTCTGGGGCTACACCTTC	CSVDGVWGYTF